The 14 T cell receptor beta chains in this list originate from one sample, sequenced in a study of OX40 agonist ivuxolimab in advanced cancers. The assay was immunoSEQ multiplex PCR, and TCRdb's table has in-frame clones only and misses some. The sample lists roughly 60,000 clones, 91% occurring once. The sequencing used CD4+ or CD8+ T cells sorted from blood, collected in a trial of the OX40 agonist ivuxolimab. These receptors were collected from an adult with an advanced solid tumor such as melanoma, head and neck, liver or kidney cancer.

The CDR3 loop reads CASSVASGIYNEQFF. CDR3 DNA: TGTGCCAGCAGCGTAGCTAGCGGGATTTACAATGAGCAGTTCTTC. The chain joins TRBV9 to TRBJ2-1, with 9 bases matching TRBD2. The CDR3 loop spans 15 amino acids. Germline V gene sequence: CDR1 SGDLS, CDR2 YYNGEE. The V and J ends lost 0 bases and 4 bases, in that order; junction bases with no gene match: 2.

The CDR3 DNA follows: TGTGCCAGCAGCTTAGTTGAAGGGGCGAATGAAAAACTGTTTTTT. This translates into CASSLVEGANEKLFF. The rearrangement links TRBV7-6 to TRBJ1-4; D is perhaps TRBD1 (5 bases). Deletions cut 1 base from V and 5 bases from J, with 11 bases between. Germline lookup yields CDR1 SGHVS and CDR2 FNYEAQ. CDR3 length equals 15 residues.

Comments on this clone: Other nucleotide sequences from this sample produce the same CDR3. CDR3 in DNA: TGTGCCAGCAGTTTAATACTACAGCCCCAGCATTTT. Translation gives CASSLILQPQHF. This chain joins TRBV28 and TRBJ1-5; no clear D gene. CDR3 length: 12 amino acids. With 2 bases removed from V and 7 bases from J, the gap between germline ends came to 6 bases. Germline V gene lookup returns CDR1 MDHEN and CDR2 SYDVKM. The full variable domain, completed using reference TRBV28 and TRBJ1-5, is DVKVTQSSRYLVKRTGEKVFLECVQDMDHENMFWYRQDPGLGLRLIYFSYDVKMKEKGDIPEGYSVSREKKERFSLILESASTNQTSMYLCASSLILQPQHFGDGTRLSIL.

V is TRBV6-6 and J is TRBJ1-3, with D hard to call. This CDR3 spans 14 amino acids. V was pared by 2 bases and J by 0 bases, with 5 bases between. Germline CDR1 reads MNHNY; CDR2 reads SVGAGI (reference sequence). CDR3 coding DNA: TGTGCCAGCAGTTACGGTTACTCTGGAAACACCATATATTTT. It is translated as CASSYGYSGNTIYF.

The chain recombines TRBV19 with TRBJ1-2; weak D call: TRBD1 (6 bases). V dropped 3 bases and J dropped 7 bases, with 12 bases sitting between them. Germline V gene sequence: CDR1 LNHDA, CDR2 SQIVND (reference sequence). This CDR3 is built from 13 residues. Written as DNA, the CDR3 is TGTGCCAGTAGTATTCCAGGGGTTGGTGGCTACACCTTC. Encoded protein: CASSIPGVGGYTF.

This chain uses TRBV5-4 with TRBJ2-1, with TRBD2 identical over 12 bases. The germline V gene has CDR1 SGHNT and CDR2 YYREEE (reference sequence). V shed 3 bases and J 8 bases; nucleotides not matched to a gene: 9. CDR3 size: 16 residues. The CDR3 bases are TGTGCCAGCAGCTCCCCTAGCGGGAGGGTCTTCGATGAGCAGTTCTTC. Its protein is CASSSPSGRVFDEQFF.

This chain joins TRBV7-2 and TRBJ2-7; 8 bases match TRBD1. Germline V lookup: CDR1 SGHTA, CDR2 FQGNSA. The CDR3 length is 14 residues. Losses at the gene ends were 9 bases for V and 5 bases for J; bases not matched to a gene: 12. CDR3 in amino acids: CASTLGQGIDEQYF. CDR3 DNA sequence: TGTGCCAGTACTCTAGGACAGGGTATAGACGAGCAGTACTTC.

The chain couples TRBV10-2 to TRBJ1-1; D remains unclear. The germline gives CDR1 WSHSY, CDR2 SAAADI. There are 13 residues in the CDR3. V lost 4 bases, J lost 7 bases, and 13 bases lay in between. In nucleotides, the CDR3 is TGCGCCAGCAGTGTCTCCGCGGCATTTGAAGCTTTCTTT. It yields the protein CASSVSAAFEAFF.

The chain uses TRBV29-1 and TRBJ2-1, with D tentatively TRBD1 or TRBD2 (6 bases each). CDR1 and CDR2 from the germline V gene are SQVTM and ANQGSEA. The CDR3 consists of 16 residues. V gave up 4 bases and J gave up 2 bases, with 18 bases separating them. The CDR3 DNA reads TGCAGCGTTGCGTGGTGGGGGGCCACCCCCTACAATGAGCAGTTCTTC. Amino acid sequence: CSVAWWGATPYNEQFF.

The chain links TRBV10-3 to TRBJ1-1; D not resolved. The CDR3 covers 13 residues. Trimming cost V 0 bases and J 1 base, with 3 bases left between them. CDR1 and CDR2 (germline): ENHRY, SYGVKD. The CDR3 DNA reads TGTGCCATCAGTGAGTCGCGGAACACTGAAGCTTTCTTT. Amino acids: CAISESRNTEAFF.

The chain employs TRBV6-6 and TRBJ2-7; 7 nucleotides agree with TRBD1. CDR3 size: 15 residues. Germline values: CDR1 MNHNY, CDR2 SVGAGI (reference sequence). The junction had 13 bases not matched to a gene; V was cut back by 11 bases and J by 0 bases. The CDR3 nucleotides read TGTGCCGGCCGAGGGGGCAGCGCAAGCTCCTACGAGCAGTACTTC. It encodes CAGRGGSASSYEQYF.

The rearrangement uses TRBV28 and TRBJ2-5; TRBD2 agrees at 7 bases. The end of the DNA aligns better with TRBJ2-7, so the J call may be wrong. The CDR3 spans 17 residues. Germline V lookup: CDR1 MDHEN, CDR2 SYDVKM. CDR3 in amino acids: CASSSGGREGRPYEQYF. CDR3 DNA: TGTGCCAGCAGTTCAGGAGGTAGGGAGGGTAGGCCTTACGAGCAGTACTTC.

This clone was seen once. The chain combines TRBV5-1 with TRBJ2-7; 10 nucleotides align to TRBD1. The CDR3 contains 15 residues. The J segment lost 4 bases and the V segment lost 3 bases, leaving 7 bases of the junction unmatched. CDR1 is SGHRS, CDR2 YFSETQ, per germline. This CDR3 is CASSSTGGPPYEQYF. Here the CDR3 DNA reads TGCGCCAGCAGCTCGACAGGGGGCCCTCCGTACGAGCAGTACTTC.

This clone appeared a single time. V is TRBV11-2 and J is TRBJ2-7; no reliable D call. The CDR3 length is 12 residues. Germline assignment: CDR1 SGHAT and CDR2 FQNNGV. The germline V and J ends were trimmed by 1 base and 6 bases, with 7 bases remaining between them. DNA of the CDR3: TGTGCCAGCAGCTTAGGTCTCGGCGAGCAGTACTTC. Translated: CASSLGLGEQYF. The variable domain in full, completed from reference TRBV11-2 and TRBJ2-7, reads EAGVAQSPRYKIIEKRQSVAFWCNPISGHATLYWYQQILGQGPKLLIQFQNNGVVDDSQLPKDRFSAERLKGVDSTLKIQPAKLEDSAVYLCASSLGLGEQYFGPGTRLTVT.